The 13 T cell receptor beta chains below come from one sample, sequenced in a study of blood T cell repertoires in COVID-19. TCRdb's table, derived via immunoSEQ multiplex PCR, lists solely in-frame clones and lacks some. The sample shows approximately 210,000 clones, around 90% of them seen only once. Sequencing was carried out using peripheral blood. The receptors stem from a human donor in a cohort sampled during active COVID-19.

The rearrangement uses TRBV7-2 and TRBJ2-7, with TRBD2 matching over 8 bases. The V segment lost 2 bases and the J segment 6 bases; nucleotides outside the gene matches: 21. Germline values: CDR1 SGHTA, CDR2 FQGNSA. This CDR3 contains 19 residues. The DNA for the CDR3 is TGTGCCAGCAGCTTAATCGCGACAGTCCTCGGGGGGGGCCGTTCCGAGCAGTACTTC. Translating gives CASSLIATVLGGGRSEQYF.

The CDR3 bases are TGTGCCAGCAGTGAGGCTCCTAGCTACAATGAGCAGTTCTTC. It specifies CASSEAPSYNEQFF. The chain is built from TRBV6-2 or TRBV6-3 and TRBJ2-1; D remains unclear. CDR3 length: 14 amino acids. V gave up 5 bases and J gave up 3 bases, with 11 bases separating them. Germline CDR1 is MNHEY and CDR2 is SVGEGT.

J is TRBJ2-1 and V is TRBV6-5; tentatively, D is TRBD2 (5 bases). V was shortened by 6 bases and J by 2 bases, with 8 bases between the two germline ends. The CDR3 has 13 residues. Germline CDR1 reads MNHEY; CDR2 reads SVGAGI. CDR3 region: CASSRRAYNEQFF. DNA for the CDR3: TGTGCCAGCAGCCGGCGGGCCTACAATGAGCAGTTCTTC.

The chain employs TRBV6-2 or TRBV6-3 and TRBJ1-2; D is unresolved. CDR1 MNHEY and CDR2 SVGEGT come from the germline V gene. The V end lost 2 bases, the J end lost 5 bases, and 9 bases lay between the germline ends. This CDR3 has 13 amino acids. The CDR3 sequence: CASSYPSGYGYTF. The CDR3 coding sequence is TGTGCCAGCAGTTACCCGAGCGGTTATGGCTACACCTTC.

The genes are TRBV18 and TRBJ1-2, with no clear D. The CDR3 consists of 16 residues. V was pared by 3 bases and J by 1 base, with 15 bases between. Germline V CDR1 and CDR2: KGHSH, LQKENI. DNA for the CDR3: TGTGCCAGCTCACCCTTTAGGACCCGGGATAACTATGGCTACACCTTC. Translation gives CASSPFRTRDNYGYTF.

This chain joins TRBV30 and TRBJ1-5; maybe TRBD1 (6 bases). Between the trimmed V and J ends, which lost 1 base and 2 bases, there was a span of 12 bases. This CDR3 contains 15 residues. Germline values: CDR1 GTSNPN, CDR2 SVGIG (reference sequence). The CDR3 protein is CAWSGIPGGNQPQHF. In DNA form, the CDR3 reads TGTGCCTGGAGTGGAATACCAGGGGGCAATCAGCCCCAGCATTTT. The complete variable domain, with remaining parts taken from reference TRBV30 and TRBJ1-5, reads SQTIHQWPATLVQPVGSPLSLECTVEGTSNPNLYWYRQAAGRGLQLLFYSVGIGQISSEVPQNLSASRPQDRQFILSSKKLLLSDSGFYLCAWSGIPGGNQPQHFGDGTRLSIL.

This clone appeared once. The gene calls are TRBV28 and TRBJ1-3; the match to TRBD1 covers 7 bases. The CDR3 totals 16 residues. Germline V gene lookup returns CDR1 MDHEN and CDR2 SYDVKM. Trimming removed 10 bases from V and 0 bases from J; junction bases left unmatched: 12. This CDR3 is CATGTVSAGSGNTIYF. The CDR3 region has the DNA TGTGCCACCGGGACAGTGAGTGCTGGCTCTGGAAACACCATATATTTT.

This rearrangement joins TRBV6-2 or TRBV6-3 to TRBJ2-7; D remains ambiguous. The CDR3 totals 16 residues. CDR1 is MNHEY and CDR2 is SVGEGT in the germline V gene. V lost 7 bases and J 0 bases, leaving 19 bases between the germline ends. The CDR3 bases are TGTGCCAGCACCCCCGAGGCGGTGACGGCCTCCTACGAGCAGTACTTC. Protein sequence: CASTPEAVTASYEQYF.

This sequence joins TRBV27 and TRBJ2-7; 13 positions agree with TRBD2. V shed 8 bases and J 7 bases; nucleotides not matched to a gene: 8. The germline CDR1 and CDR2 sequences are MNHEY and SMNVEV (reference sequence). This CDR3 is built from 14 residues. CDR3 coding DNA: TGTGCCAGCCGACGGACTAGCGGGAGCGGGGAGCAGTACTTC. Protein sequence: CASRRTSGSGEQYF.

V is TRBV5-1 and J is TRBJ2-3, with a possible D match to TRBD2 (5 bases). Trimming pared 2 bases from V and 2 bases from J, leaving 9 bases between. CDR1 is SGHRS and CDR2 is YFSETQ in the germline V gene. This CDR3 is built from 14 residues. CDR3 DNA: TGCGCCAGCAGCTTCAGCGGTTCCACAGATACGCAGTATTTT. Translating gives CASSFSGSTDTQYF.

The chain couples TRBV5-1 to TRBJ2-5; TRBD2 matches 7 bases. Unmatched junction bases numbered 4, after V lost 4 bases and J lost 1 base. Germline lookup yields CDR1 SGHRS and CDR2 YFSETQ. CDR3 length: 14 amino acids. CDR3 nucleotides: TGCGCCAGCAGCACCCCTAGCGGCCAAGAGACCCAGTACTTC. Translated, it gives CASSTPSGQETQYF.

The CDR3: CASSYVPTGMDGYTF. The CDR3 coding sequence is TGTGCCAGCAGTTACGTCCCGACAGGGATGGATGGCTACACCTTC. The rearrangement links TRBV6-6 to TRBJ1-2; 7 positions match TRBD1. The CDR3 is 15 amino acids. Germline CDR1 reads MNHNY; CDR2 reads SVGAGI (reference sequence). The trim removed 2 bases at V and 6 bases at J, leaving 9 bases unmatched.

The chain recombines TRBV9 with TRBJ2-5; D perhaps matches TRBD1 (6 bases). Trimming left V 3 bases short and J 5 bases short, with 11 bases between. Germline-derived CDR1 and CDR2 are SGDLS and YYNGEE. This CDR3 has 13 residues. CDR3 DNA: TGTGCCAGCAGCGCCGGGACAATGGAGACCCAGTACTTC. Amino acid sequence: CASSAGTMETQYF.